One and the same sample provided the 15 T cell receptor beta chains below, sequenced in a study of cytomegalovirus exposure and HLA in healthy donors. Primers for the PCR totalled 60 Vbeta and 13 Jbeta. The assay was immunoSEQ multiplex PCR, and TCRdb's table has in-frame clones only and misses some. The data contain over 150,000 clones, 68% of them singletons. Sequenced material: PBMCs. The origin of the receptors is a woman aged 40 to 50 in good health and CMV-seropositive.

The chain carries TRBV9 and TRBJ2-7; 8 bases map to TRBD1. CDR1 SGDLS and CDR2 YYNGEE come from the germline V gene. J lost 5 bases, V lost 3 bases, and 7 bases had no gene match. This CDR3 is 14 amino acids long. CDR3 nucleotide sequence: TGTGCCAGCAGCGGGGGGACAGGTCTCCACGAGCAGTACTTC. This sequence encodes CASSGGTGLHEQYF.

The chain couples TRBV6-5 to TRBJ2-7, with TRBD2 matching 14 bases. Germline CDR1 MNHEY, CDR2 SVGAGI. This CDR3 comprises 15 residues. The V gene end was trimmed by 4 bases and the J gene end by 9 bases; junction bases not matched to a gene: 8. The CDR3 region is CASSSGLAGDRRQYF. In DNA form, the CDR3 reads TGTGCCAGCAGTTCGGGACTAGCGGGAGACCGCAGGCAGTACTTC.

The rearrangement links TRBV6-6 to TRBJ2-3; no reliable D call. CDR1 is MNHNY and CDR2 is SVGAGI in the germline V gene (reference sequence). The CDR3 consists of 13 residues. V gave up 6 bases and J gave up 2 bases, with 9 bases separating them. DNA for the CDR3: TGTGCCAGCAGGGAGAGAAACACAGATACGCAGTATTTT. It is translated as CASRERNTDTQYF.

The chain couples TRBV5-1 to TRBJ2-7, with 8 bases aligning to TRBD1. The CDR3 contains 16 residues. Germline loops: CDR1 SGHRS, CDR2 YFSETQ. Trimming cost V 0 bases and J 2 bases; bases outside gene matches: 7. The CDR3 sequence: CASSLGRDRTTYEQYF. In nucleotides, the CDR3 is TGCGCCAGCAGCTTGGGCCGGGACAGGACTACCTACGAGCAGTACTTC.

The chain employs TRBV21-1 and TRBJ2-2; the table's D call TRBD1 went unverified against the DNA. TRBV21-1 is a pseudogene locus. The CDR3 spans 15 residues. CDR3 amino acids: CASSKGQGGPGELFF. The CDR3 DNA follows: TGTGCCAGCAGCAAAGGACAGGGGGGTCCCGGGGAGCTGTTTTTT.

The rearrangement links TRBV19 to TRBJ2-5, with D hard to call. The CDR3 has 13 amino acids. The germline V and J ends were trimmed by 3 bases and 3 bases, with 8 bases remaining between them. Germline assignment: CDR1 LNHDA and CDR2 SQIVND (reference sequence). The CDR3 sequence is CASSIVDEETQYF. In nucleotides, the CDR3 is TGTGCCAGTAGTATTGTAGATGAAGAGACCCAGTACTTC.

The chain employs TRBV7-9 and TRBJ1-5; D might be TRBD1 (5 bases). This CDR3 spans 14 amino acids. V dropped 6 bases and J dropped 2 bases, with 11 bases sitting between them. The germline CDR1 and CDR2 sequences are SEHNR and FQNEAQ (reference sequence). The CDR3 DNA is TGTGCCAGCAGTCCAGAACAGGGCAATCAGCCCCAGCATTTT. Encoded protein: CASSPEQGNQPQHF.

The rearrangement joins TRBV5-8 to TRBJ1-5; 7 nucleotides align to TRBD1. Germline values: CDR1 SGHTS, CDR2 YDEGEE. V shed 4 bases, J shed 7 bases, and the junction held 11 bases outside the gene matches. This CDR3 is built from 15 residues. In nucleotides, the CDR3 is TGTGCCAGCAGCATTGGGACAGCGACCGAACAGCCCCAGCATTTT. It codes for CASSIGTATEQPQHF.

V and J are TRBV18 and TRBJ1-1; D not certain. The CDR3 runs 15 residues. Germline CDR1 is KGHSH and CDR2 is LQKENI. Trimming removed 4 bases at V and 1 base at J, with 13 bases between. As DNA, the CDR3 is TGTGCCAGCTCACATGGACGGGCGGGGAACACTGAAGCTTTCTTT. This translates into CASSHGRAGNTEAFF.

This clone was picked up a small number of times. J is TRBJ1-4 and V is TRBV4-3; D is possibly TRBD1 (5 bases). Germline V gene lookup returns CDR1 LGHNA and CDR2 YSLEER. This CDR3 is built from 15 residues. The V gene lost 0 bases and the J gene lost 6 bases, with 11 bases spanning the gap. The CDR3 bases are TGCGCCAGCAGCCAAGAACCCAGGGTCGATGAAAAACTGTTTTTT. Translated, it gives CASSQEPRVDEKLFF.

CDR3 nucleotides: TGTGCCAGCAGCTTAGGGCTAGCTACGTACGAGCAGTACTTC. Amino acid sequence: CASSLGLATYEQYF. V gene TRBV7-2 combines with J gene TRBJ2-7; D is perhaps TRBD2 (5 bases). The CDR3 length is 14 residues. The V and J ends lost 1 base and 4 bases respectively, with 11 bases between them. Germline CDR1 reads SGHTA; CDR2 reads FQGNSA. Full variable domain (remainder filled in from reference TRBV7-2 and TRBJ2-7): GAGVSQSPSNKVTEKGKDVELRCDPISGHTALYWYRQSLGQGLEFLIYFQGNSAPDKSGLPSDRFSAERTGGSVSTLTIQRTQQEDSAVYLCASSLGLATYEQYFGPGTRLTVT.

CDR3 residues: CASSQEWAGGPNTGELFF. The CDR3 DNA follows: TGCGCCAGCAGCCAAGAATGGGCGGGAGGCCCCAACACCGGGGAGCTGTTTTTT. The rearrangement links TRBV4-1 to TRBJ2-2; 8 bases are a match to TRBD2. The V and J ends lost 0 bases and 2 bases, in that order; junction bases with no gene match: 8. This CDR3 region has 18 residues. Germline V gives CDR1 MGHRA, CDR2 YSYEKL.

As concerns this clone: Relative to the germline gene, one junction end is altered; a read error may explain this. This same CDR3 is encoded by further DNA sequences in the sample. This chain uses TRBV5-8 with TRBJ2-7, with TRBD1 matching over 9 bases. The CDR3 is 14 residues long. CDR1 SGHTS and CDR2 YDEGEE come from the germline V gene. This chain's CDR3 is CASSLADRGYEQYF. The DNA of the CDR3 is TGCGCCAGCAGCTTGGCCGACAGGGGGTACGAGCAGTACTTC.

This sequence joins TRBV5-6 and TRBJ1-2; the D gene is possibly TRBD1 (6 bases). V was cut by 2 bases and J by 8 bases, with 16 bases left in between. The CDR3 totals 14 residues. Germline values: CDR1 SGHDT, CDR2 YYEEEE. The CDR3 sequence: CASSFLAGARGYTF. As DNA, the CDR3 is TGTGCCAGCAGCTTCCTAGCAGGGGCTCGCGGCTACACCTTC.

This chain uses TRBV7-3 with TRBJ2-3, with a tentative D call TRBD2 (5 bases). Looked up from germline, CDR1 is SGHTA and CDR2 is FQGTGA. The V end was cut by 0 bases, the J end by 3 bases, with 13 bases between. This CDR3 comprises 16 residues. The CDR3 loop reads CASSLTSGSGTDTQYF. The CDR3 DNA reads TGTGCCAGCAGCTTAACTTCGGGGAGTGGTACAGATACGCAGTATTTT.